The subject of this entry is one T cell receptor beta chain. CDR1 and CDR2 (germline): SGDLS, YYNGEE. The CDR3 extends over 16 amino acids. The ends were cut back, 0 bases at V and 2 bases at J, with 14 bases in the middle. This entry is derived from a study of T cell responses to AZD1222 COVID-19 vaccine. Using immunoSEQ multiplex PCR, the repertoire was profiled, and TCRdb retains in-frame clones only, with some absent. The table records roughly 100,000 clones, roughly nine tenths of them present only once. The chain is built from TRBV9 and TRBJ2-5, with TRBD2 as a possible D gene (6 bases). Sequenced here: peripheral blood, sampled on day 0 of AZD1222 vaccination. This TCR came from an adult in good health. The CDR3 DNA reads TGTGCCAGCAGCGTAGGGGGACGTGGGACTCAAGAGACCCAGTACTTC. Encoded protein: CASSVGGRGTQETQYF.